The 18 T cell receptor beta chains below were found in one sample sequenced in a study of T cells in localized non-small cell lung cancer. Using immunoSEQ multiplex PCR, the repertoire was profiled, and TCRdb retains in-frame clones only, with some absent. This sample has tens of thousands of clones; roughly 90% occur once, and the top ten carry just under 20%. Sequencing used peripheral blood, obtained before any cancer treatment. Source of these receptors: a man aged 35-75 years with stage I lung adenocarcinoma.

The chain combines TRBV2 with TRBJ2-3; no clear D. Germline V gene lookup returns CDR1 SNHLY and CDR2 FYNNEI. Deletions cut 4 bases from V and 3 bases from J, with 8 bases between. The CDR3 has 13 amino acids. CDR3: CASSVSRTDTQYF. In DNA, the CDR3 is TGTGCCAGCAGTGTAAGTCGAACAGATACGCAGTATTTT.

The V call is TRBV27, the J call TRBJ1-1; D unclear. The germline V gene encodes CDR1 MNHEY and CDR2 SMNVEV (reference sequence). V lost 6 bases, J lost 1 base, and 12 bases lay in between. This CDR3 has 14 residues. CDR3 loop: CASSSPGANTEAFF. The CDR3 DNA follows: TGTGCCAGCAGCTCCCCCGGAGCGAACACTGAAGCTTTCTTT.

J is TRBJ2-7 and V is TRBV21-1; TRBD2 is the table's D call, not checked against the DNA. TRBV21-1 is noted as a pseudogene. This CDR3 spans 17 amino acids. CDR3 DNA: TGTGCCAGCAGCAAAGATCCGGGACTAGCGGGAGCCTACGAGCAGTACTTC. It encodes CASSKDPGLAGAYEQYF.

The genes are TRBV5-4 and TRBJ1-2; TRBD1 is a possible D gene (6 bases). CDR1 and CDR2 (germline): SGHNT, YYREEE (reference sequence). V was shortened by 4 bases and J by 5 bases, with 24 bases between the two germline ends. This CDR3 is built from 17 residues. The CDR3 region is CASSQGGSSQGVYGYTF. The CDR3 nucleotides read TGTGCCAGCAGCCAAGGGGGAAGCTCACAGGGAGTTTATGGCTACACCTTC. The entire variable domain, with the rest obtained from reference TRBV5-4 and TRBJ1-2, is as follows: ETGVTQSPTHLIKTRGQQVTLRCSSQSGHNTVSWYQQALGQGPQFIFQYYREEENGRGNFPPRFSGLQFPNYSSELNVNALELDDSALYLCASSQGGSSQGVYGYTFGSGTRLTVV.

This rearrangement joins TRBV30 to TRBJ1-1; D uncertain. V lost 4 bases to trimming and J lost 3 bases, with 6 bases between them. Germline V gene data show CDR1 as GTSNPN and CDR2 as SVGIG (reference sequence). This CDR3 contains 11 residues. The CDR3 region is CAWIWDTEAFF. CDR3 nucleotides: TGTGCCTGGATCTGGGACACTGAAGCTTTCTTT.

This chain links TRBV19 with TRBJ1-3; 9 nucleotides line up with TRBD1. The CDR3 covers 15 residues. Germline values: CDR1 LNHDA, CDR2 SQIVND (reference sequence). V lost 8 bases and J lost 4; bases outside the gene matches: 9. The CDR3: CASARTGGAGNTIYF. Written as DNA, the CDR3 is TGTGCCAGTGCCAGAACAGGGGGCGCCGGAAACACCATATATTTT.

The chain joins TRBV10-3 to TRBJ2-1; perhaps TRBD2 as D (5 bases). V was pared by 10 bases and J by 8 bases, with 12 bases between. The CDR3 length is 11 residues. Germline CDR1 is ENHRY and CDR2 is SYGVKD. CDR3 coding DNA: TGTGCCACCTGGGGAGTTGATGAGCAGTTCTTC. The encoded protein is CATWGVDEQFF.

The genes are TRBV6-6 and TRBJ2-1, with TRBD2 matching over 8 bases. The germline V gene has CDR1 MNHNY and CDR2 SVGAGI (reference sequence). V was clipped by 6 bases and J by 1 base; unmatched bases: 8. The CDR3 length is 16 residues. As DNA, the CDR3 is TGTGCCAGCAGAGCACTAGCGGCTAGGTCCTACAATGAGCAGTTCTTC. Translated: CASRALAARSYNEQFF.

The chain combines TRBV7-9 with TRBJ2-5; D may be TRBD2 (6 bases). Trimming stripped 5 bases from V and 0 bases from J, with 10 bases between. The CDR3 contains 14 residues. Germline lookup yields CDR1 SEHNR and CDR2 FQNEAQ (reference sequence). The CDR3 region has the DNA TGTGCCAGCAGCACTGGGACTGACCAAGAGACCCAGTACTTC. It is translated as CASSTGTDQETQYF.

To note about this clone: The junction and the germline gene differ at one end; a read error may be behind it. This chain connects TRBV7-7 to TRBJ2-5; D uncertain. The CDR3 has 13 residues. The V gene's germline CDR1 is SSHAT and CDR2 FNYEAQ (reference sequence). The CDR3 spells CASSLDGLGTQYF. Here the CDR3 DNA reads TGTGCTAGCAGCTTAGACGGATTAGGGACCCAGTACTTC.

The chain links TRBV29-1 to TRBJ2-5, with D possibly being TRBD2 (5 bases). Trimming shortened V by 3 bases and J by 3 bases, and 8 bases separated the two germline ends. Germline-derived CDR1 and CDR2 are SQVTM and ANQGSEA. CDR3 length equals 12 residues. CDR3 loop: CSVETNEETQYF. CDR3 sequence (DNA): TGCAGCGTTGAGACTAATGAAGAGACCCAGTACTTC.

The rearrangement joins TRBV29-1 to TRBJ2-7; TRBD2 matches 7 bases. Germline V gene data show CDR1 as SQVTM and CDR2 as ANQGSEA. V lost 2 bases and J lost 7; bases outside the gene matches: 14. The CDR3 is made up of 15 amino acids. In nucleotides, the CDR3 is TGCAGCGTTGAATTGCGGGAGCAGCGTTCTGGAGAGCAGTACTTC. As protein: CSVELREQRSGEQYF.

The chain joins TRBV6-5 to TRBJ1-2, with a weak D call TRBD1 (6 bases). This CDR3 is 14 amino acids long. Germline V gene lookup returns CDR1 MNHEY and CDR2 SVGAGI. The ends were cut back, 7 bases at V and 4 bases at J, with 16 bases in the middle. CDR3 sequence: CASNNQGGGYGYTF. CDR3 nucleotide sequence: TGTGCCAGCAACAATCAAGGAGGGGGCTATGGCTACACCTTC.

The V and J genes are TRBV7-9 and TRBJ2-3; maybe TRBD2 (6 bases). The ends were cut back, 2 bases at V and 1 base at J, with 10 bases in the middle. Germline loops: CDR1 SEHNR, CDR2 FQNEAQ (reference sequence). This CDR3 has 15 amino acids. This CDR3 is CASSLTGAGTDTQYF. The CDR3 DNA reads as TGTGCCAGCAGCTTAACGGGAGCCGGCACAGATACGCAGTATTTT.

The rearrangement links TRBV27 to TRBJ2-7, with a weak D call TRBD2 (6 bases). CDR1 is MNHEY, CDR2 SMNVEV, per germline (reference sequence). The V gene lost 3 bases and the J gene lost 4 bases, with 10 bases spanning the gap. The CDR3 length is 13 residues. CDR3 DNA sequence: TGTGCCAGCAGTTTGCGGGGTCGGTACGAGCAGTACTTC. Protein: CASSLRGRYEQYF.

CDR3 sequence: CASSVGQRVGETQYF. CDR3 coding DNA: TGTGCCAGCAGCGTAGGGCAGAGGGTAGGAGAGACCCAGTACTTC. The chain joins TRBV9 to TRBJ2-5; perhaps TRBD2 as D (5 bases). Per the germline V gene, CDR1 is SGDLS and CDR2 is YYNGEE. The CDR3 is 15 residues long. Trimming took 0 bases from V and 4 from J, leaving 13 bases between them.

The chain couples TRBV2 to TRBJ2-1, with D perhaps matching TRBD2 (5 bases). V was pared by 5 bases and J by 0 bases, with 11 bases between. The CDR3 totals 15 residues. Germline CDR1 and CDR2: SNHLY and FYNNEI. The CDR3 reads CASSYETTSYNEQFF. CDR3 DNA sequence: TGTGCCAGCAGTTACGAGACTACCTCCTACAATGAGCAGTTCTTC.

A single count supports this clone. The rearrangement joins TRBV5-1 to TRBJ2-1; possibly TRBD2 for D (5 bases). The CDR3 has 14 amino acids. CDR1 and CDR2 (germline): SGHRS, YFSETQ. V gave up 0 bases and J gave up 7 bases, with 11 bases separating them. The CDR3: CASSLALSGNEQFF. In DNA form, the CDR3 reads TGCGCCAGCAGCTTGGCCTTGAGCGGTAATGAGCAGTTCTTC.